This paragraph covers one T cell receptor beta chain sequence. Its antigen remains unidentified. It has no much larger one-base neighbor in the sample; base qualities were not kept. The data belong to a study of blood T cell repertoires in COVID-19 (dated by TCRdb to 2018 to 2021). In the study overall: Collaborator samples came from the United States, Italy and Spain and covered acute and convalescent phases of COVID-19. The prospective study material was composed of cDNA or gDNA derived from T cells, B-cell-depleted T cells, or PBMCs. Subjects who had been exposed to COVID-19, were actively infected with it, or had recovered from it provided the deeply sampled blood TCRbeta repertoires that made up the dataset. The repertoires were released in a freely available public database meant as a resource for research on the immune response to SARS-CoV-2. Samples came from the ongoing ImmuneRACE study (first 160 participants) plus 1,254 subjects from 6 global collaborators. Nearly every sample came with metadata listing a de-identified subject ID, COVID-19 status, age in years and sex. Where HLA class I and class II types were available, the types were taken from metadata supplied by the sample provider, not from assay-based typing. The study at large found these results: How much clinical and demographic metadata was included differed by source and by participant, and the metadata was provided uncurated.

TCRbeta CDR3 regions were amplified from genomic DNA by means of the immunoSEQ Assay, a bias-controlled multiplex PCR. Per the authors' processing: The number of nucleated cells in each sample was estimated by amplification of reference gene primers within the assay. To quantify the absolute abundance of each unique TCRbeta CDR3 rearrangement, sequence reads were collapsed and filtered. Productive Simpson clonality was computed per sample as the square root of Simpson's diversity index over productive rearrangements. The table was pulled from immuneACCESS by TCRdb, which kept in-frame rearrangements only. Such tables lose some clones; where checked, under half of the loss comes from unresolved V genes, and the rest has no known cause. Clonal size and the V and J genes are those of that table, whereas D and trimming came from the DNA. The sample table contains around 190,000 clones; only one count was recorded for around 80% of them. Together, the top ten hold about 7% of the sample.

Collaborating institutions collected whole blood in K2EDTA tubes following their own protocols. For TCRbeta analysis, collaborators shipped samples in one of three forms: frozen whole blood, isolated PBMCs, or DNA extracted from either of those sample types. CDR3 length: 15 amino acids, cysteine to phenylalanine. Only the CDR3 part of the read is kept: 45 bases, read in frame from the first base. V loses 5 bases, J loses 1 base, and the germline ends lie 15 bases apart. Based on the germline V gene (reference sequence), the CDR1 and CDR2 sequences are LNHDA and SQIVND. Source material: peripheral blood. The sequence links TRBV19 to TRBJ2-7, with a weak D call of TRBD2 (5 bases match). The clonotype originates from a man in his fifties or sixties with acute or convalescent COVID-19. The nucleotides are TGTGCCAGTAGTGTGCGGGTAGACACTTCCTACGAGCAGTACTTC. Translated, this gives CASSVRVDTSYEQYF.